This T cell receptor (beta chain) was captured in a study of shared clonotypes between healthy human individuals. Study-wide context: The study drew on a couple of women and a few men aged 18 to 49 as donors.

It was across several immunoSEQ plates that each subset's genomic DNA was evenly split. Some clones are missing from TCRdb's copy, which holds only in-frame ones; the method was immunoSEQ multiplex PCR. The profile covers about 2 million clones, with about 95% appearing a single time and more than 0.9% taken by the ten largest. Trimming pared 3 bases from V and 0 bases from J, leaving 8 bases between. This CDR3 has 14 residues. The germline V gene has CDR1 MDHEN and CDR2 SYDVKM. Worth noting for this clone: Antigen: not known.

General study findings and limits: Clonotypes shared by all four donors outscored non-shared clonotypes in generation probability.

Naive CD8 isolation took CD45RO-negative cells positively selected for CCR7 and excluded terminally differentiated effector memory CD45RA+ cells. The sequence was obtained from a man aged 18-30 years in good health. The material sequenced was naive CD8+ T cells sorted from blood. The V and J genes are TRBV28 and TRBJ1-1; D not certain. CDR3 protein: CASSFAGMNTEAFF. CDR3 nucleotides: TGTGCCAGCAGTTTTGCTGGCATGAACACTGAAGCTTTCTTT.